Following are 11 T cell receptor beta chains from one sample sequenced in a study of blood T cell repertoires in COVID-19. Here immunoSEQ multiplex PCR was the method, and the copy in TCRdb shows in-frame clones only, minus some. The table shows some 47,000 clones, with about 81% occurring only once. Sequenced material: peripheral blood. These receptors came from a human donor in a cohort sampled during active COVID-19.

This clone was detected a few times. The chain has TRBV11-2 and TRBJ1-3; D gene ambiguous. This CDR3 has 14 amino acids. From germline, CDR1 is SGHAT and CDR2 FQNNGV. V lost 5 bases and J 4 bases, leaving 12 bases between the germline ends. The CDR3 loop is CASSPWTAGNTIYF. The DNA of the CDR3 is TGTGCCAGCAGCCCGTGGACTGCGGGAAACACCATATATTTT.

The V call is TRBV7-3, the J call TRBJ1-2; 11 nucleotides align to TRBD1. J was trimmed by 4 bases and V by 4 bases; bases with no gene match: 5. The CDR3 covers 15 residues. Per the germline V gene, CDR1 is SGHTA and CDR2 is FQGTGA. CDR3 nucleotides: TGTGCCAGCAGCTGGACAGGGGGCGCCGGCTATGGCTACACCTTC. Translating gives CASSWTGGAGYGYTF.

This chain links TRBV10-3 with TRBJ2-3; the D gene is possibly TRBD1 (5 bases). V lost 10 bases and J lost 2, with 13 bases in between. Germline CDR1 reads ENHRY; CDR2 reads SYGVKD. The CDR3 consists of 13 residues. CDR3 bases: TGTGCCACCCTCGTGGGGCTCACAGATACGCAGTATTTT. Protein sequence: CATLVGLTDTQYF.

The chain recombines TRBV5-5 with TRBJ1-5; the D is unclear. With 2 bases removed from V and 5 bases from J, the gap between germline ends came to 17 bases. Germline CDR1 SGHKS, CDR2 YYEKEE (reference sequence). The CDR3 length is 16 residues. The CDR3 DNA reads as TGTGCCAGCAGCTTATCGGGTATGGTCTTAGATCAGCCCCAGCATTTT. It yields the protein CASSLSGMVLDQPQHF. Together with reference TRBV5-5 and TRBJ1-5, the CDR3 gives the full variable domain: DAGVTQSPTHLIKTRGQQVTLRCSPISGHKSVSWYQQVLGQGPQFIFQYYEKEERGRGNFPDRFSARQFPNYSSELNVNALLLGDSALYLCASSLSGMVLDQPQHFGDGTRLSIL.

This sequence joins TRBV7-9 and TRBJ1-2; D is unresolved. CDR3 length: 13 residues. Germline V gives CDR1 SEHNR, CDR2 FQNEAQ (reference sequence). Trimming cost V 4 bases and J 8 bases, with 14 bases left between them. CDR3: CASSSAGVEGYTF. In DNA form, the CDR3 reads TGTGCCAGCAGCTCGGCCGGGGTTGAGGGCTACACCTTC.

The gene calls are TRBV27 and TRBJ2-5; D perhaps matches TRBD1 (5 bases). This CDR3 is built from 11 residues. V was cut by 3 bases and J by 10 bases, with 9 bases left in between. Per germline, CDR1 MNHEY and CDR2 SMNVEV (reference sequence). In DNA form, the CDR3 reads TGTGCCAGCAGTTTGAAGGGGATCCAGTACTTC. Translated, it gives CASSLKGIQYF.

The V call is TRBV6-2 or TRBV6-3, the J call TRBJ2-5, with 12 bases fitting TRBD2. This CDR3 region has 17 residues. CDR1 is MNHEY and CDR2 is SVGEGT in the germline V gene. With 5 bases clipped from V and 5 bases from J, the junction kept 12 bases outside the gene matches. CDR3 sequence (DNA): TGTGCCAGCAGTGATCCGCTAGCGGGGGGGCCGCAGGAGACCCAGTACTTC. Translation gives CASSDPLAGGPQETQYF.

The rearrangement links TRBV6-5 to TRBJ1-1, with 7 bases aligning to TRBD1. Germline assignment: CDR1 MNHEY and CDR2 SVGAGI. The CDR3 runs to 15 residues. Trimming cost V 5 bases and J 1 base; bases outside gene matches: 7. CDR3 sequence reads: CASSPERGRNTEAFF. CDR3 bases: TGTGCCAGCAGTCCCGAGAGGGGGCGGAACACTGAAGCTTTCTTT.

The V gene is TRBV10-3, the J gene TRBJ1-5; TRBD1 is a possible D gene (6 bases). The CDR3 sequence is 13 residues long. In germline, CDR1 is ENHRY, CDR2 SYGVKD. The ends were cut back, 6 bases at V and 4 bases at J, with 10 bases in the middle. CDR3 protein: CAIRTGLNQPQHF. CDR3 nucleotide sequence: TGTGCCATCAGGACAGGTTTGAATCAGCCCCAGCATTTT.

The chain joins TRBV28 to TRBJ1-1; unclear D gene. Germline-derived CDR1 and CDR2 are MDHEN and SYDVKM. Trimming took 5 bases from V and 4 from J, leaving 8 bases between them. The CDR3 covers 12 residues. The CDR3 loop reads CASSPASTEAFF. CDR3 sequence (DNA): TGTGCCAGCAGTCCGGCTAGCACTGAAGCTTTCTTT. Complete variable domain (other parts from reference TRBV28 and TRBJ1-1): DVKVTQSSRYLVKRTGEKVFLECVQDMDHENMFWYRQDPGLGLRLIYFSYDVKMKEKGDIPEGYSVSREKKERFSLILESASTNQTSMYLCASSPASTEAFFGQGTRLTVV.

The rearrangement joins TRBV3-1 (or the pseudogene TRBV3-2) to TRBJ2-1; TRBD2 matches at 8 bases. CDR3 length: 15 amino acids. The junction had 10 bases not matched to a gene; V was cut back by 0 bases and J by 12 bases. CDR1 LGHDT and CDR2 YNNKEL come from the germline V gene (reference sequence). The DNA of the CDR3 is TGTGCCAGCAGCCAAGATCTGCTAGCGGGCTTAGGGCAGTTCTTC. It specifies CASSQDLLAGLGQFF.